This entry concerns a single TCR beta chain. The data derive from a study of T-cell memory formation after mild COVID-19. Constant-segment primers were used for 5'RACE, and the resulting TCR alpha and TCR beta cDNA libraries carried sample barcodes and UMIs. TCRdb used MiXCR to reprocess the 5' RACE reads, holding one entry per CDR3 protein. The profile covers 450,000 to 650,000 distinct CDR3 sequences, with roughly 20% appearing a single time and about 8.2% taken by the ten largest. CDR3 size: 16 residues. Losses at the gene ends were 4 bases for V and 4 bases for J; bases not matched to a gene: 12. CDR1 SGHRS and CDR2 YFSETQ come from the germline V gene.

The sample taken for sequencing was PBMCs or a T cell subset sorted from them (not recorded which). The chain carries TRBV5-1 and TRBJ1-1; 8 bases map to TRBD1. The receptor was isolated from an adult woman who had mild COVID-19 (a few samples of this study predate the infection). Cell type and time point are not known. CDR3 bases: TGCGCCAGCAGCACTGACACCCAGGGGGCGAGCACTGAAGCTTTCTTT. Amino acids: CASSTDTQGASTEAFF.